This T cell receptor beta chain was found in a study of early T cells in non-severe SARS-CoV-2 infection. Across the whole study: The sequenced material was bulk RNA from unsorted whole blood, and its chains were unpaired.

Attachment of unique molecular identifiers was made to individual cDNA molecules. TCRdb re-derived calls from the 5' RACE reads in MiXCR, one entry per CDR3 protein. The table lists about 77,000 distinct CDR3 sequences, approximately 5% of them singletons. Note on this clonotype: Antigen specificity is unknown.

Trimming removed 2 bases from V and 6 bases from J; junction bases left unmatched: 9. Germline CDR1 reads MDHEN; CDR2 reads SYDVKM. This CDR3 is built from 15 residues. Regarding the study as a whole: VDJdb-based annotation leaned toward anti-spike CD8 responses and missed private and CD4 specificities.

V and J are TRBV28 and TRBJ1-1; 7 bases match TRBD1. The TCR originated in an adult who was a healthcare worker with PCR-confirmed SARS-CoV-2 infection or an uninfected control (not recorded which). Specimen: whole blood, collected at baseline. The CDR3 DNA follows: TGTGCCAGCAGTTTAGATCGGGGAGGGGGCGCTGAAGCTTTCTTT. This translates into CASSLDRGGGAEAFF.